The 4 T cell receptor beta chains below all came from one sample that was sequenced in a study of cytomegalovirus exposure and HLA in healthy donors. PCR amplification relied on 60 Vbeta primers (plus 13 Jbeta primers). Clones were read by immunoSEQ multiplex PCR, and TCRdb kept only the in-frame ones, dropping some. Altogether roughly 100,000 clones are present, approximately 82% being singletons, with the ten largest covering approximately 8%. Input material: PBMCs. The source is a middle-aged man in good health and CMV-seropositive.

The rearrangement links TRBV18 to TRBJ2-3; 7 bases are shared with TRBD1. CDR1 KGHSH and CDR2 LQKENI come from the germline V gene. The CDR3 length is 13 residues. V shed 3 bases and J 6 bases; nucleotides not matched to a gene: 3. The CDR3 coding sequence is TGTGCCAGCTCACCGGGACAGAGGGATACGCAGTATTTT. Translated: CASSPGQRDTQYF.

This CDR3 reads CASSLFRGRDRGLSGANVLTF. CDR3 nucleotides: TGTGCCAGCAGCTTATTTCGGGGCAGGGACAGGGGCCTCTCTGGGGCCAACGTCCTGACTTTC. The V gene is TRBV13, the J gene TRBJ2-6; 10 bases fit TRBD1. The germline V gene has CDR1 PRHDT and CDR2 FYEKMQ (reference sequence). The V segment lost 2 bases and the J segment 0 bases; nucleotides outside the gene matches: 13. The CDR3 spans 21 residues. Based on the CDR3 plus reference TRBV13 and TRBJ2-6, the full variable domain is AAGVIQSPRHLIKEKRETATLKCYPIPRHDTVYWYQQGPGQDPQFLISFYEKMQSDKGSIPDRFSAQQFSDYHSELNMSSLELGDSALYFCASSLFRGRDRGLSGANVLTFGAGSRLTVL.

V and J are TRBV5-4 and TRBJ2-2, with TRBD1 matching over 9 bases. This CDR3 contains 15 residues. The trim removed 2 bases at V and 6 bases at J, leaving 5 bases unmatched. In germline, CDR1 is SGHNT, CDR2 YYREEE (reference sequence). CDR3 region: CASSFGQGSAGELFF. CDR3 DNA sequence: TGTGCCAGCAGCTTCGGACAGGGGAGCGCCGGGGAGCTGTTTTTT.

The sample holds a few counts of this clone. This sequence joins TRBV2 and TRBJ1-1, with D possibly matching TRBD1 (6 bases). Germline loops: CDR1 SNHLY, CDR2 FYNNEI. The CDR3 totals 13 residues. Between the trimmed V and J ends, which lost 6 bases and 4 bases, there was a span of 12 bases. The CDR3 bases are TGTGCCAGCAGGGGGACACAAGTCACTGAAGCTTTCTTT. This gives the protein CASRGTQVTEAFF.